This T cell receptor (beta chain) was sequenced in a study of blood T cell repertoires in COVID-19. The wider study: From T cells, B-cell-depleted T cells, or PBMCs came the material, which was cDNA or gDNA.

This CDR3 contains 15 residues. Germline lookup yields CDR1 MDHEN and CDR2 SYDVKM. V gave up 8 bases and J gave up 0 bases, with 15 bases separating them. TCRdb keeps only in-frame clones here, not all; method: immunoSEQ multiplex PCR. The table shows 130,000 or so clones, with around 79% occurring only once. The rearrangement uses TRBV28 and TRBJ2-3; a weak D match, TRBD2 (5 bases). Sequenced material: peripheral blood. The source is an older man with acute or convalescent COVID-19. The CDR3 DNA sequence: TGTGCCAGCTCCACCCGGGCGGGCAGCACAGATACGCAGTATTTT. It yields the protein CASSTRAGSTDTQYF.